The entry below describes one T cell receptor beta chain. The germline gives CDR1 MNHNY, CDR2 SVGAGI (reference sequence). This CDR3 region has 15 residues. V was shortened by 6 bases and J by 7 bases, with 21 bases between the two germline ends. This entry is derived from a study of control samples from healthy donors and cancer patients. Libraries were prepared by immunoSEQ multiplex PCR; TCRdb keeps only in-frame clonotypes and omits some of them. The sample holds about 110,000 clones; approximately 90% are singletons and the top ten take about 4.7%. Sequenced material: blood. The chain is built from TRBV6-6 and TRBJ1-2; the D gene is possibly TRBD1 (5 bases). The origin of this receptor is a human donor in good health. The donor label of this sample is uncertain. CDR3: CASRSRTAFGGGYTF. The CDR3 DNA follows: TGTGCCAGCAGAAGTCGGACGGCCTTTGGGGGTGGCTACACCTTC.